The present entry profiles one TCR beta chain with its context. This sample was taken from a study of blood T cell repertoires in COVID-19. Study-level background: The United States, Italy and Spain supplied acute and convalescent COVID-19 samples. The analysed material was cDNA or gDNA that came from T cells, B-cell-depleted T cells, or PBMCs.

V was trimmed by 4 bases and J by 1 base, leaving 7 bases between them. Germline V gives CDR1 GTSNPN, CDR2 SVGIG (reference sequence). There are 13 residues in the CDR3. Assay: immunoSEQ multiplex PCR; the TCRdb copy retains only in-frame clones and omits some. The table includes 70,000 or so clones, over 75% detected once. The origin of this receptor is a woman between 18 and 29 years old with acute or convalescent COVID-19. Source material: peripheral blood. The chain carries TRBV30 and TRBJ2-2; no definite D call. CDR3: CAWNGRNTGELFF. As DNA, the CDR3 is TGTGCCTGGAATGGCAGGAACACCGGGGAGCTGTTTTTT.